A selection of T cell receptor beta chains follows, all from one sample in a study of T cells after posttransplantation cyclophosphamide. Measured with immunoSEQ multiplex PCR; TCRdb has only the in-frame clones, and not every one. The repertoire holds about 19,000 clones, with over 70% as singletons. This material consisted of PBMCs, taken after an allogeneic stem cell transplant with post-transplant cyclophosphamide. These receptors all come from a male patient in his thirties who received an allogeneic stem cell transplant from a related donor, was CMV-positive, and had acute GVHD only. Some T cells may originate from the graft donor. CDR3s include the opening cysteine and the closing phenylalanine or tryptophan. Fields, in order: J gene, D gene, V gene, CDR3 DNA, CDR3 protein. A D gene is named only where the DNA matches it firmly.

j_gene: TRBJ2-1
d_gene: NA
v_gene: TRBV6-5
CDR3nt: TGTGCCAGCAGTTACTCTGAGCGCCCGGGGTGGGGTGAGCAGTTCTTC
CDR3aa: CASSYSERPGWGEQFF

j_gene: TRBJ2-7
d_gene: TRBD1
v_gene: TRBV27
CDR3nt: TGTGCCAGCAGCCTAATGCCCCCGCCATGGACAGGCGTTGACGAGCAGTACTTC
CDR3aa: CASSLMPPPWTGVDEQYF

j_gene: TRBJ1-5
d_gene: NA
v_gene: TRBV30
CDR3nt: TGTGCCTGGAGTGGGACAGAAAATCAGCCCCAGCATTTT
CDR3aa: CAWSGTENQPQHF

j_gene: TRBJ2-7
d_gene: TRBD2
v_gene: TRBV19
CDR3nt: TGTGCCAGTAGTCCCCCGAGCGGGGGGACCTACGAGCAGTACTTC
CDR3aa: CASSPPSGGTYEQYF

j_gene: TRBJ1-2
d_gene: NA
v_gene: TRBV20-1
CDR3nt: TGCAGTGCTAGAGATCGAGGCCGAGAAACCTTC
CDR3aa: CSARDRGRETF

j_gene: TRBJ1-1
d_gene: NA
v_gene: TRBV5-6
CDR3nt: TGTGCCAGCAGGCCTTATAAAACGGCGAGGACTGAAGCTTTCTTT
CDR3aa: CASRPYKTARTEAFF

j_gene: TRBJ2-2
d_gene: NA
v_gene: TRBV25-1
CDR3nt: TGTGCCAGCCAGAACACCGGGGAGCTGTTTTTT
CDR3aa: CASQNTGELFF

j_gene: TRBJ2-3
d_gene: TRBD2
v_gene: TRBV10-2
CDR3nt: TGCGCCAGCAAGGGGCGGGGGATTGATACGCAGTATTTT
CDR3aa: CASKGRGIDTQYF

j_gene: TRBJ2-5
d_gene: NA
v_gene: TRBV28
CDR3nt: TGTGCCAGCGGGCTTGGCCCAGGCACCTCGGAGACCCAGTACTTC
CDR3aa: CASGLGPGTSETQYF

j_gene: TRBJ2-2
d_gene: TRBD1
v_gene: TRBV5-5
CDR3nt: TGTGCCAGCAGCTTGGACCCGGGACAGGGGGCGATCGGGGAGCTGTTTTTT
CDR3aa: CASSLDPGQGAIGELFF

j_gene: TRBJ2-3
d_gene: NA
v_gene: TRBV4-3
CDR3nt: TGCGCCAGCAGCCAAGATCGGCAGGGAACGCAGTATTTT
CDR3aa: CASSQDRQGTQYF

j_gene: TRBJ2-1
d_gene: NA
v_gene: TRBV5-6
CDR3nt: TGTGCCAGCAGCTTGGTAGGGGTTGCCTACAATGAGCAGTTCTTC
CDR3aa: CASSLVGVAYNEQFF

j_gene: TRBJ1-1
d_gene: NA
v_gene: TRBV21-1
CDR3nt: TGTGCCAGCAGCAAAGCTCGGTGGCAGGTGAACACTGAAGCTTTCTTT
CDR3aa: CASSKARWQVNTEAFF

j_gene: TRBJ2-2
d_gene: NA
v_gene: TRBV10-3
CDR3nt: TGTGCCAGCCGGGACTTGGGGGACGGGGAGCTGTTTTTT
CDR3aa: CASRDLGDGELFF

j_gene: TRBJ1-2
d_gene: TRBD1
v_gene: TRBV4-3
CDR3nt: TGCGCCAGCAGCCAAGGGACAGGAGCTAACTATGGCTACACCTTC
CDR3aa: CASSQGTGANYGYTF

j_gene: TRBJ1-4
d_gene: NA
v_gene: TRBV11-2
CDR3nt: TGTGCCAGCAGCTTAGCCCCCCCCGGGGAATACAGACGGTTTTTT
CDR3aa: CASSLAPPGEYRRFF

j_gene: TRBJ2-7
d_gene: TRBD2
v_gene: TRBV14
CDR3nt: TGTGCCAGCAGCCAAACAGATTTAGGACTAGCGGGGGGACTTGGAGACGAGCAGTACTTC
CDR3aa: CASSQTDLGLAGGLGDEQYF